This T cell receptor beta chain emerged from a study of cytomegalovirus exposure and HLA in healthy donors. Germline V gene lookup returns CDR1 SNHLY and CDR2 FYNNEI. J was trimmed by 2 bases and V by 1 base; bases with no gene match: 5. The CDR3 is made up of 16 amino acids. The primer mix had 60 Vbeta and 13 Jbeta primers. Some clones are missing from TCRdb's copy, which holds only in-frame ones; the method was immunoSEQ multiplex PCR. The sample has nearly 200,000 clones, 77% seen once. This clone was counted a few times. The TCR was taken from a woman in her thirties in good health and CMV-seropositive. Sequencing used PBMCs. V is TRBV2 and J is TRBJ2-3; 8 positions agree with TRBD2. For the CDR3, the DNA is TGTGCCAGCAGTGAAGGGACTAGCTTCTTCACAGATACGCAGTATTTT. Its translation: CASSEGTSFFTDTQYF.